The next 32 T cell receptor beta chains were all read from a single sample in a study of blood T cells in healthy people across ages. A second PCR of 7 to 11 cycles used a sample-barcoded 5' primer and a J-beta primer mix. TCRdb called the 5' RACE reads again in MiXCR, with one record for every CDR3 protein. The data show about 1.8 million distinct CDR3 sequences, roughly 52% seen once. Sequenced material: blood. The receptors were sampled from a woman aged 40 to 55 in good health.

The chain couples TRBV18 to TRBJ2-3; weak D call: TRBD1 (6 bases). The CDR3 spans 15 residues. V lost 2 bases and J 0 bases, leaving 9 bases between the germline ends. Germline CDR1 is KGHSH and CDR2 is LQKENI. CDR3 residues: CASSPAGASTDTQYF. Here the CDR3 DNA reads TGTGCCAGCTCACCAGCAGGGGCCAGCACAGATACGCAGTATTTT.

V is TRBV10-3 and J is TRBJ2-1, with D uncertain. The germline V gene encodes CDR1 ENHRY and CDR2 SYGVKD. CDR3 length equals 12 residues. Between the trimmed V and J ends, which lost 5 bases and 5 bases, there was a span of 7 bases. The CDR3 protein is CAISSVNNEQFF. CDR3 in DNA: TGTGCCATCAGTAGCGTGAACAATGAGCAGTTCTTC.

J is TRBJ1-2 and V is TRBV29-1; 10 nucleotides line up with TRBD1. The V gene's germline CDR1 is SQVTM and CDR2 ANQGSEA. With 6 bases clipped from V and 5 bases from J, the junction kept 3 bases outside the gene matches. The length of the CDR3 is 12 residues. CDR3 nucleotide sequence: TGCAGCGTAGGGACAGGGGAATATGGCTACACCTTC. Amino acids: CSVGTGEYGYTF.

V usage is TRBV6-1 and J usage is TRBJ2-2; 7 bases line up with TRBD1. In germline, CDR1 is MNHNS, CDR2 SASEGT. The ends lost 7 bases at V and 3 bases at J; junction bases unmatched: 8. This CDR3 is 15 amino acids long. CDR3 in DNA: TGTGCCAGCACCCCGACAGGGACCTACACCGGGGAGCTGTTTTTT. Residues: CASTPTGTYTGELFF.

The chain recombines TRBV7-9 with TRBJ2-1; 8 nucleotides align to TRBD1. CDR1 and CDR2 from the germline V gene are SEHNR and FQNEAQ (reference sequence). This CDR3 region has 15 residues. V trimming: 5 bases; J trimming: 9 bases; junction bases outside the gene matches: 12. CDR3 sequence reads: CASSPGGAHHGEQFF. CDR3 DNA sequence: TGTGCCAGCAGCCCAGGGGGCGCGCATCATGGTGAGCAGTTCTTC. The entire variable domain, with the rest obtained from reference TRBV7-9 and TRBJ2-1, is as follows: DTGVSQNPRHKITKRGQNVTFRCDPISEHNRLYWYRQTLGQGPEFLTYFQNEAQLEKSRLLSDRFSAERPKGSFSTLEIQRTEQGDSAMYLCASSPGGAHHGEQFFGPGTRLTVL.

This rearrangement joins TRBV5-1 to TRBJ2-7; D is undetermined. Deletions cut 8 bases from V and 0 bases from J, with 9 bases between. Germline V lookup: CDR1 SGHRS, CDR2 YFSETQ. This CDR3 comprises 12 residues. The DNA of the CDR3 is TGCGCCAGTTTGTCGAGCTCCTACGAGCAGTACTTC. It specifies CASLSSSYEQYF. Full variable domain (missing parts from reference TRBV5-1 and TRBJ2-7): KAGVTQTPRYLIKTRGQQVTLSCSPISGHRSVSWYQQTPGQGLQFLFEYFSETQRNKGNFPGRFSGRQFSNSRSEMNVSTLELGDSALYLCASLSSSYEQYFGPGTRLTVT.

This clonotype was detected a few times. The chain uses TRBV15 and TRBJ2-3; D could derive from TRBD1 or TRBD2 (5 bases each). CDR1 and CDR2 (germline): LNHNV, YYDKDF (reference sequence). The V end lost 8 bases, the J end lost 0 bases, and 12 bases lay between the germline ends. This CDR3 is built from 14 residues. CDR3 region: CATGTETSTDTQYF. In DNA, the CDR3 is TGTGCCACCGGGACGGAAACAAGCACAGATACGCAGTATTTT.

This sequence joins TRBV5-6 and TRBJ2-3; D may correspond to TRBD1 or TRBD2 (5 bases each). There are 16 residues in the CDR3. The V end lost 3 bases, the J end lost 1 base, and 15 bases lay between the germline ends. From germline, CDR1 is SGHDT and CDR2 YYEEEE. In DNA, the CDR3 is TGTGCCAGCAGCTCTACCGGGGAAGGGGGCACAGATACGCAGTATTTT. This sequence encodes CASSSTGEGGTDTQYF.

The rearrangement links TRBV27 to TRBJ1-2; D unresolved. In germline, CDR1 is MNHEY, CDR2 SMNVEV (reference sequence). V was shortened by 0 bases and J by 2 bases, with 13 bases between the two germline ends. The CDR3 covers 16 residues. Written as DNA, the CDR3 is TGTGCCAGCAGTTTATCACGGGCAGTGCCCAACTATGGCTACACCTTC. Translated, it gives CASSLSRAVPNYGYTF.

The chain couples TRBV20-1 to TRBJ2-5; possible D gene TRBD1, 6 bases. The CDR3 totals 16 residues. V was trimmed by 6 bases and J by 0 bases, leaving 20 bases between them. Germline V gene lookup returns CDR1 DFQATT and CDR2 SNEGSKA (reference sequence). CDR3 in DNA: TGCAGTGCCCAGGGGATCTGGGAGCGGTACCAAGAGACCCAGTACTTC. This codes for CSAQGIWERYQETQYF.

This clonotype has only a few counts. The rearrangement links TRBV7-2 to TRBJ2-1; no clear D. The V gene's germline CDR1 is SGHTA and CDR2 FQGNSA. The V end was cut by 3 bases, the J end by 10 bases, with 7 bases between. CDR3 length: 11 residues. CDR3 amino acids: CASSLWQEQFF. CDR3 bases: TGTGCCAGCAGCTTGTGGCAGGAGCAGTTCTTC.

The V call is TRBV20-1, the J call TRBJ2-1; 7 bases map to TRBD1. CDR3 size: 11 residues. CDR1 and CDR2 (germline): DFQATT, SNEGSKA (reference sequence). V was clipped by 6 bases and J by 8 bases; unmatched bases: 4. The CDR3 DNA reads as TGCAGTGCAGAACAGGGGTATGAGCAGTTCTTC. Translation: CSAEQGYEQFF.

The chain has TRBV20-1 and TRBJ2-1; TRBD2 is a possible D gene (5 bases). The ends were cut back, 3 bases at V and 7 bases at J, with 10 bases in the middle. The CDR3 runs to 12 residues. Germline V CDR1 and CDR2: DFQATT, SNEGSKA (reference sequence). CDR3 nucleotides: TGCAGTGCTAGCAGTTCGGGGAATGAGCAGTTCTTC. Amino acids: CSASSSGNEQFF.

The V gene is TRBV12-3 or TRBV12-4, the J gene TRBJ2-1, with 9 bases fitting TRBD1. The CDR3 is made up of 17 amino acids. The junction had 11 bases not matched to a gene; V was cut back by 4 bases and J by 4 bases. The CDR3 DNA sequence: TGTGCCAGCAGTTCAACCGACAGGGGGATAGGGTACAATGAGCAGTTCTTC. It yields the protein CASSSTDRGIGYNEQFF.

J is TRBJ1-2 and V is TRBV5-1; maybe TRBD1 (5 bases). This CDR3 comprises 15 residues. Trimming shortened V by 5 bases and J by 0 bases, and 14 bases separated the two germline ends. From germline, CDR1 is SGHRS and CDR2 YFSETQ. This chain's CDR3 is CASRERTPANYGYTF. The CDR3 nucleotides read TGCGCCAGCAGGGAGCGGACACCGGCTAACTATGGCTACACCTTC.

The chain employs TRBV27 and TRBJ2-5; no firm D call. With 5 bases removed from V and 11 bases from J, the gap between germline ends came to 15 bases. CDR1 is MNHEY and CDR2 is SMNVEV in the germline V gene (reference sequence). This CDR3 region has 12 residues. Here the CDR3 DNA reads TGTGCCAGCAGTCAACCCCCGGATGAGCAGTACTTC. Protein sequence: CASSQPPDEQYF.

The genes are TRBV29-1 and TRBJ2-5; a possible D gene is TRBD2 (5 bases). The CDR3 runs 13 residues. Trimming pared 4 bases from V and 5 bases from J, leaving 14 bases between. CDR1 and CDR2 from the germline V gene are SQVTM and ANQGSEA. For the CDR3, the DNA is TGCAGCGTTGGGGTACGGGGATCGGAGACCCAGTACTTC. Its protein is CSVGVRGSETQYF.

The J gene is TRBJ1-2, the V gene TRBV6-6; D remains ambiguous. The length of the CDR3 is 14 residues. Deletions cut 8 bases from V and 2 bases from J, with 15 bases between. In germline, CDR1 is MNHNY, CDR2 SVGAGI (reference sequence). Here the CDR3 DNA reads TGTGCCAGCCGCCGAGCTGGCCCCAACTATGGCTACACCTTC. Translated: CASRRAGPNYGYTF.

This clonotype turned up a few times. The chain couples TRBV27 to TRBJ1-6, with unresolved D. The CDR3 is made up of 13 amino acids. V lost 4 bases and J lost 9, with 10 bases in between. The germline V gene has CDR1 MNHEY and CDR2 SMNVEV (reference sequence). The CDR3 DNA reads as TGTGCCAGCAGTTCCTACCGGGGTTCACCCCTCCACTTT. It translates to CASSSYRGSPLHF.

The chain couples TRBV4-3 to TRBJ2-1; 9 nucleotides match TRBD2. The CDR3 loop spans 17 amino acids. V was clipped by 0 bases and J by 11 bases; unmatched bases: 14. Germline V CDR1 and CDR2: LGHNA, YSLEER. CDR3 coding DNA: TGCGCCAGCAGCCAAGAGACTGGCGGGGGGGCTCGAAATAAGCAGTTCTTC. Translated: CASSQETGGGARNKQFF.

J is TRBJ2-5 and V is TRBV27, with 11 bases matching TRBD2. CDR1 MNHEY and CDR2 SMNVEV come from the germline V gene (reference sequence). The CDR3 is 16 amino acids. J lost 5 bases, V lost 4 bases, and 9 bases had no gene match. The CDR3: CASSSPRTSGLETQYF. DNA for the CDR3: TGTGCCAGCAGTTCACCCAGGACTAGCGGGTTGGAGACCCAGTACTTC.

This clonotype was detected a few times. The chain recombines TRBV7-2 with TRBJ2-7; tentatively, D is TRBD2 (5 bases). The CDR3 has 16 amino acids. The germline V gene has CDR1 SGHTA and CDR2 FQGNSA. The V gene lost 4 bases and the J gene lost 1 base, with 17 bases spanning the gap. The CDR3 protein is CASSSYRGRTSYEQYF. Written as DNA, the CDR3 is TGTGCCAGCAGCTCATACCGCGGACGGACTTCCTACGAGCAGTACTTC.

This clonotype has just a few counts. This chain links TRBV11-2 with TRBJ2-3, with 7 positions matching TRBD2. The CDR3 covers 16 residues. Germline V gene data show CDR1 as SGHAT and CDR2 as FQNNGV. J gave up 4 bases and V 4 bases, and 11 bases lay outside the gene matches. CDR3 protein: CASSSGGTSTADTQYF. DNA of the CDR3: TGTGCCAGCAGCTCCGGGGGGACGTCTACCGCAGATACGCAGTATTTT.

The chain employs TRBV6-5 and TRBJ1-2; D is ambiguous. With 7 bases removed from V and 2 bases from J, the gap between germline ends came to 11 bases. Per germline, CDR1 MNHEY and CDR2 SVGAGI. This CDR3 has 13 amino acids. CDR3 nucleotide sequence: TGTGCCAGCACTGGAGACCGGAACTATGGCTACACCTTC. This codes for CASTGDRNYGYTF.

The CDR3, as DNA: TGTGCCAGCTCACCGCCGGGACAGGGGGCTTATCAGCCCCAGCATTTT. Amino acid sequence: CASSPPGQGAYQPQHF. The chain uses TRBV18 and TRBJ1-5; 12 bases align to TRBD1. CDR3 length equals 16 residues. Germline loops: CDR1 KGHSH, CDR2 LQKENI. J lost 5 bases, V lost 3 bases, and 5 bases had no gene match.

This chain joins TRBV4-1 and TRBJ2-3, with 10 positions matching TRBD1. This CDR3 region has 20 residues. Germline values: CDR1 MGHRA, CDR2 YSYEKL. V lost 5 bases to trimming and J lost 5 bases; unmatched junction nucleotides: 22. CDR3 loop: CASSWILRGDDRGQLDTQYF. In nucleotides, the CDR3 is TGCGCCAGCAGCTGGATTCTGAGGGGAGACGACAGGGGGCAGTTAGATACGCAGTATTTT.

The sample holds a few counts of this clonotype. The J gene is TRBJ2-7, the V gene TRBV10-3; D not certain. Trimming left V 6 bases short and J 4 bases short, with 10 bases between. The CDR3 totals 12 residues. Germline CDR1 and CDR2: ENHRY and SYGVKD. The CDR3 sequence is CAISGRAYEQYF. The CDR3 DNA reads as TGTGCCATCAGCGGTCGGGCATACGAGCAGTACTTC.

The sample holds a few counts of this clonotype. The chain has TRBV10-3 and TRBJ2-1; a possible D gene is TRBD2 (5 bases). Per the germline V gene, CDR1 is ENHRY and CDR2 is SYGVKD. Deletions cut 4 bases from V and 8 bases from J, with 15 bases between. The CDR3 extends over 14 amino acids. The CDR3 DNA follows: TGTGCCATCAGTGTCGGGGTGAGGTTCGATGAGCAGTTCTTC. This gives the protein CAISVGVRFDEQFF.

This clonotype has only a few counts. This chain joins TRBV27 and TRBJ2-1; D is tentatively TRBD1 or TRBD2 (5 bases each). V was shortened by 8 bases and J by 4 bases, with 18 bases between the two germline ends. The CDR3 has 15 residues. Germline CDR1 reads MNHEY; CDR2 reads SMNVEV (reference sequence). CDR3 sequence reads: CASSRGASLYNEQFF. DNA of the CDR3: TGTGCCAGCTCACGGGGCGCTAGCCTATACAATGAGCAGTTCTTC.

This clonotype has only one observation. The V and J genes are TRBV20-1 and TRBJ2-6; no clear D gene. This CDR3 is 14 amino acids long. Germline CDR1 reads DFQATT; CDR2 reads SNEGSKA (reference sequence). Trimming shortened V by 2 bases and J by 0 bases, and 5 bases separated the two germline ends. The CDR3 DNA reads TGCAGTGCTAGAATAGTCTCTGGGGCCAACGTCCTGACTTTC. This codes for CSARIVSGANVLTF.

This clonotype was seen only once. The CDR3 region is CASSFEGDSYEQYF. The CDR3 bases are TGTGCCAGCAGCTTTGAGGGGGATAGCTACGAGCAGTACTTC. The rearrangement joins TRBV11-2 to TRBJ2-4, with a weak D call TRBD1 (6 bases). The end of the DNA aligns better with TRBJ2-7, so the J call may be wrong. The germline gives CDR1 SGHAT, CDR2 FQNNGV. The CDR3 is made up of 14 amino acids.

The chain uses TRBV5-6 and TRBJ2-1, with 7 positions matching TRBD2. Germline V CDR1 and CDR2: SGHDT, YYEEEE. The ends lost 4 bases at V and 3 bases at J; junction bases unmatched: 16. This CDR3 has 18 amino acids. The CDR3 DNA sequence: TGTGCCAGCAGCAAAGTGGAGGGGAGGGAAAATTTCTACAATGAGCAGTTCTTC. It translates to CASSKVEGRENFYNEQFF. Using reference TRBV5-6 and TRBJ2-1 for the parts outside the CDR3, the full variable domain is DAGVTQSPTHLIKTRGQQVTLRCSPKSGHDTVSWYQQALGQGPQFIFQYYEEEERQRGNFPDRFSGHQFPNYSSELNVNALLLGDSALYLCASSKVEGRENFYNEQFFGPGTRLTVL.